This T cell receptor beta chain emerged from a study of cytomegalovirus exposure and HLA in healthy donors. As concerns this clone: Antigen unknown. This same CDR3 is encoded by further DNA sequences in the sample.

The PCR employed 60 Vbeta primers together with 13 Jbeta primers. Using immunoSEQ multiplex PCR, the repertoire was profiled, and TCRdb retains in-frame clones only, with some absent. The sample includes 120,000 or so clones, over 65% of them seen just once. Study findings and constraints: Analyses of presence and absence presupposed an approximately uniform sequencing depth across donors. It was confirmed in vitro that a few of the CMV-associated chains were specific for CMV antigens.

V trimming: 5 bases; J trimming: 4 bases; junction bases outside the gene matches: 7. CDR1 is MDHEN, CDR2 SYDVKM, per germline. The CDR3 totals 14 residues. The sample was PBMCs. This rearrangement joins TRBV28 to TRBJ2-7, with TRBD1 matching over 8 bases. The sequence derives from a young man in good health and CMV-seronegative. In DNA, the CDR3 is TGTGCCAGCAGTCCCTCGGGGACAGGTTACGAGCAGTACTTC. Encoded protein: CASSPSGTGYEQYF.